The entry below describes one TCR beta chain. As yet, its antigen is unknown. The data were taken from a study of breast tumors, draining lymph nodes, adjacent tissues. Study-level findings and limits: Tumor and nontumor repertoires were significantly more similar in luminal-like than in basal-like breast cancer. Tumors had less TCR diversity than lymph nodes, more than nontumor tissue. Data only fit, rather than demonstrated, lymph node origin of most tumor T cells. The data were judged consistent with most tumor T cells coming from lymph node and expanding in tumor.

TCRdb analysed the multiplex PCR reads with MiXCR anew, one entry per CDR3 protein. The sample includes around 12,000 distinct CDR3 sequences, about 70% seen only once; the top ten take about two fifths. Germline CDR1 is SGDLS and CDR2 is YYNGEE. CDR3 size: 15 residues. The V and J ends lost 0 bases and 3 bases, in that order; junction bases with no gene match: 1. The source of this sequence is a female donor with breast cancer. Some clones in this sample may be carry-over from other donors' samples. V usage is TRBV9 and J usage is TRBJ1-3; 9 bases fit TRBD1. The specimen sequenced was tumor-adjacent breast tissue. CDR3: CASSVGTGDGNTIYF. The CDR3 DNA reads as TGTGCCAGCAGCGTAGGGACAGGGGATGGAAACACCATATATTTT.